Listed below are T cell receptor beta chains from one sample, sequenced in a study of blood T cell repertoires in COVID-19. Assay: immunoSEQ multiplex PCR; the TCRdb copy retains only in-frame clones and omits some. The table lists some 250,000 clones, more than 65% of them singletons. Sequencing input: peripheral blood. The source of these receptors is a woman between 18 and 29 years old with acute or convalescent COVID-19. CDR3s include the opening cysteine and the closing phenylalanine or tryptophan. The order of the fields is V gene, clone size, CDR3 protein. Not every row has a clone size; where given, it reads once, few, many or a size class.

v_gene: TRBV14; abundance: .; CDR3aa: CASSQGPGGPSPLHF
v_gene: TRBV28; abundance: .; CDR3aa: CASSEAGDPYEQYF
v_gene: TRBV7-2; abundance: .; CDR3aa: CASSSLALAYEQYF
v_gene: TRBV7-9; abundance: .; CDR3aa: CASSSRTSGSSDTQYF
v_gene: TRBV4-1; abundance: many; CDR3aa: CASSHAMGSNYGYTF
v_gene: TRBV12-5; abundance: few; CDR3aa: CASGPRTASNQPQHF
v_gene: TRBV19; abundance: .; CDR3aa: CASEDSFYGYTF
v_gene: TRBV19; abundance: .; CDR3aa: CASSPLGGLTYNEQFF
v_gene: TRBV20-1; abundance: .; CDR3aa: CSASLSDRSLPNYGYTF
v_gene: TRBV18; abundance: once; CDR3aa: CASSRDRGTEKLFF
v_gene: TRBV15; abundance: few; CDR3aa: CATSRGGGPLNEKLFF
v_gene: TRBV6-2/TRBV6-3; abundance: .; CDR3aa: CASSYPGQGFADSNQPQHF
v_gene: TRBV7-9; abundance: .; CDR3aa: CASSPPGGSVDTQYF